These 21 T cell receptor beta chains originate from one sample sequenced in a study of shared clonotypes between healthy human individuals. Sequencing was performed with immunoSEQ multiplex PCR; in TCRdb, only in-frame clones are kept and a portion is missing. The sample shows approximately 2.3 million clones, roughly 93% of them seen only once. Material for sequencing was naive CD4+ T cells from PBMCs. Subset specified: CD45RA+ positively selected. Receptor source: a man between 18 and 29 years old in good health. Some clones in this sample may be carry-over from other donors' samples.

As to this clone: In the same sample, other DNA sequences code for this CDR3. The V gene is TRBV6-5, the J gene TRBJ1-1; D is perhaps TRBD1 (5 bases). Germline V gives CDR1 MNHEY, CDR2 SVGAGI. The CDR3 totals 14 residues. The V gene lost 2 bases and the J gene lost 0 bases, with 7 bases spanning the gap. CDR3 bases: TGTGCCAGCAGTTACCGGGGACTGAACACTGAAGCTTTCTTT. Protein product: CASSYRGLNTEAFF.

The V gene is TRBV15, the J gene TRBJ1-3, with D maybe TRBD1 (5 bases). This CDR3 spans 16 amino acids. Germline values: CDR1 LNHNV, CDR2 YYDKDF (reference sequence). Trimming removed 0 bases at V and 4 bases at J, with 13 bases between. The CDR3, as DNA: TGTGCCACCAGCAGAGATCGGGGGGAAAAAGGAAACACCATATATTTT. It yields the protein CATSRDRGEKGNTIYF. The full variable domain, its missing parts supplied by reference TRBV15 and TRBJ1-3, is DAMVIQNPRYQVTQFGKPVTLSCSQTLNHNVMYWYQQKSSQAPKLLFHYYDKDFNNEADTPDNFQSRRPNTSFCFLDIRSPGLGDTAMYLCATSRDRGEKGNTIYFGEGSWLTVV.

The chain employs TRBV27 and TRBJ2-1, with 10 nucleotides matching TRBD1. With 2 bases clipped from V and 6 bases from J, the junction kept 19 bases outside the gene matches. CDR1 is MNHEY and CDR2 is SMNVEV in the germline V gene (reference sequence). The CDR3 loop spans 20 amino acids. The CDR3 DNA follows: TGTGCCAGCAGTTTAAGGGGACAGGGGTTTATAGGTCCTAAAGGCAATGAGCAGTTCTTC. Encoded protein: CASSLRGQGFIGPKGNEQFF.

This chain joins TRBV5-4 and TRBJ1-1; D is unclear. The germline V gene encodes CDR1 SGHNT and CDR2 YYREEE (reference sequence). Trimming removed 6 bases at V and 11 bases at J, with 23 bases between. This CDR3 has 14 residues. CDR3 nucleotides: TGTGCCAGCACCTTCGACACCCAATCAACCGGGGCTTTCTTT. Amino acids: CASTFDTQSTGAFF.

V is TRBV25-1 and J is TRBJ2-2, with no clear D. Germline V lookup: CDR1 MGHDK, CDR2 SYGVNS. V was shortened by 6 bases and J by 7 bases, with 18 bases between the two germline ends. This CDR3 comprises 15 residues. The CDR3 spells CASSPNSVQVGELFF. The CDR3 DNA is TGTGCCAGCAGCCCTAACAGTGTTCAGGTCGGGGAGCTGTTTTTT.

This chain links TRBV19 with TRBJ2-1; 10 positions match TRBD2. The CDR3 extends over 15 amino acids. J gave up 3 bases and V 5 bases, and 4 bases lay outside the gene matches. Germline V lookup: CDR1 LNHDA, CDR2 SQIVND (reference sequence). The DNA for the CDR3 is TGTGCCAGTAGTGTCTGGACTAGCGGCTACAATGAGCAGTTCTTC. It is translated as CASSVWTSGYNEQFF.

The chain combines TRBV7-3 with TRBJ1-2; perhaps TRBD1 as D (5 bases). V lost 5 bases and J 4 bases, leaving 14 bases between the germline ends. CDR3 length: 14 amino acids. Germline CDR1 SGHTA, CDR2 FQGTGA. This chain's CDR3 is CASSPTSGTYGYTF. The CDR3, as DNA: TGTGCCAGCAGCCCAACCTCAGGGACCTATGGCTACACCTTC.

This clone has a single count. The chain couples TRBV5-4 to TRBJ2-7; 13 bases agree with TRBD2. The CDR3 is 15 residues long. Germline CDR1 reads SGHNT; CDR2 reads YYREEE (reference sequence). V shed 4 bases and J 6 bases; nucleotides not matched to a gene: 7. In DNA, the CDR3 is TGTGCCAGCAGCCCCGGACTAGCGGGGGTCGGCGAGCAGTACTTC. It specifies CASSPGLAGVGEQYF.

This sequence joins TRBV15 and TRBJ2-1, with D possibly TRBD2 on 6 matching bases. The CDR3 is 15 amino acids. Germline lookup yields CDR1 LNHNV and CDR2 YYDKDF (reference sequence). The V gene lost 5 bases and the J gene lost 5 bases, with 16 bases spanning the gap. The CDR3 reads CATSVDGSDNNEQFF. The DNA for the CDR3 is TGTGCCACCAGCGTTGACGGGAGCGACAACAATGAGCAGTTCTTC.

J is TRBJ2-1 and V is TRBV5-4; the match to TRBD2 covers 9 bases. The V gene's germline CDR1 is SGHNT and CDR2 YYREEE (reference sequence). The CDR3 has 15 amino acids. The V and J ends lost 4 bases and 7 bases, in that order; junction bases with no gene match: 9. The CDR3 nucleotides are TGTGCCAGCAGCCTTAGCGGGAGAGGGTGGAATGAGCAGTTCTTC. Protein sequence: CASSLSGRGWNEQFF.

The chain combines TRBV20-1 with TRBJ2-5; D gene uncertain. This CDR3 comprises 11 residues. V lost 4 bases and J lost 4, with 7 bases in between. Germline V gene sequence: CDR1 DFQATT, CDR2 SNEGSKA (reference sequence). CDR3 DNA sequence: TGCAGTGCTAAGGCCAGAGAGACCCAGTACTTC. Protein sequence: CSAKARETQYF.

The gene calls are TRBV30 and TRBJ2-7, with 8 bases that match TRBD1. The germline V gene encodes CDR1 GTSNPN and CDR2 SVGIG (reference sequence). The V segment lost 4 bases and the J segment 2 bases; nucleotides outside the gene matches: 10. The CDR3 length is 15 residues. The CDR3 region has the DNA TGTGCCTGGAAACCAACAGGGGGTCGGCCCTACGAGCAGTACTTC. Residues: CAWKPTGGRPYEQYF.

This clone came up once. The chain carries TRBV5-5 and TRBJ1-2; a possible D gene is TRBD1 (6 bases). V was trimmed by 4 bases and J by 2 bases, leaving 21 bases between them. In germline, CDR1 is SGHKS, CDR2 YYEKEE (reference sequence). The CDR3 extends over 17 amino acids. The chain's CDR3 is CASSLPFMIGQNYGYTF. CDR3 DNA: TGTGCCAGCAGCCTCCCCTTTATGATTGGACAGAACTATGGCTACACCTTC.

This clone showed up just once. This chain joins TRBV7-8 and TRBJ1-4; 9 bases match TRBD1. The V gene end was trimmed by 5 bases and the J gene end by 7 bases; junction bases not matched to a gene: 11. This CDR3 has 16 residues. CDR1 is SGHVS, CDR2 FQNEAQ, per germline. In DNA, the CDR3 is TGTGCCAGCAGCCCCTACAGGACAGGGGAGGTTGAAAAACTGTTTTTT. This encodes CASSPYRTGEVEKLFF.

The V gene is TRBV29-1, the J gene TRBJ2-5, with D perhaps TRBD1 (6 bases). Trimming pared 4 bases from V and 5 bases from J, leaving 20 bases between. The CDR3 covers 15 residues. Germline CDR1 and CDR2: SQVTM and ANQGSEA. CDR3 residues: CSVGGIGGGLETQYF. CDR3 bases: TGCAGCGTTGGAGGTATAGGGGGTGGTTTGGAGACCCAGTACTTC.

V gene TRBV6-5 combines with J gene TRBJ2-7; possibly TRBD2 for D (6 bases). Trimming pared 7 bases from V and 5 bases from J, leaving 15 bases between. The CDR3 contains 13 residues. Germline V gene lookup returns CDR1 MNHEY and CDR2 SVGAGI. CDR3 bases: TGTGCCAGCAAGTGGCTAGCGAGACACGAGCAGTACTTC. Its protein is CASKWLARHEQYF.

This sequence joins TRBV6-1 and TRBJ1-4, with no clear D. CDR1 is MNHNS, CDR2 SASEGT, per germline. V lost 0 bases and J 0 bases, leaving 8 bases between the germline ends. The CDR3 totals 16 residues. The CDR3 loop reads CASSEADTTTNEKLFF. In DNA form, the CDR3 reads TGTGCCAGCAGTGAAGCCGACACTACAACTAATGAAAAACTGTTTTTT.

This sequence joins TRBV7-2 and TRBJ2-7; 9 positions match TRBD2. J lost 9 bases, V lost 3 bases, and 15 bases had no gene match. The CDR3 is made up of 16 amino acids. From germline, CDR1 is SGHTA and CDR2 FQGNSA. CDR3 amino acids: CASSLGLPGGGDAQYF. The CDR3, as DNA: TGTGCCAGCAGCTTGGGACTACCTGGCGGGGGGGATGCGCAGTACTTC.

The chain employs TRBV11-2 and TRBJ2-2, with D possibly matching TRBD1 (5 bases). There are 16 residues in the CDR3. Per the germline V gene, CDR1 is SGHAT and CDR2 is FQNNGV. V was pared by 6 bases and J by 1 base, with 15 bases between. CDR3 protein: CASSPLWGENTGELFF. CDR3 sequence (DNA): TGTGCCAGCAGTCCCTTATGGGGCGAGAACACCGGGGAGCTGTTTTTT.

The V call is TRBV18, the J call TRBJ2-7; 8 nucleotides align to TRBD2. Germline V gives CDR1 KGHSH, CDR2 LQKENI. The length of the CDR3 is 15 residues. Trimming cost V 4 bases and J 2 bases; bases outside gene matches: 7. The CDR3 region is CASSRESGSAYEQYF. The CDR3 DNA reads TGTGCCAGCTCACGGGAAAGCGGGAGCGCCTACGAGCAGTACTTC.

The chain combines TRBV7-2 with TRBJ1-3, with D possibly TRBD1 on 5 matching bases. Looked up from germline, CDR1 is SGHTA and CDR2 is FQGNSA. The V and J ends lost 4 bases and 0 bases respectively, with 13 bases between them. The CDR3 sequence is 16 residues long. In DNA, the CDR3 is TGTGCCAGCAGCTCCAGGGCGATGAGCTCTGGAAACACCATATATTTT. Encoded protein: CASSSRAMSSGNTIYF.